This T cell receptor beta chain was observed in a study of monozygotic twins with inflammatory bowel disease. The CDR3 runs to 12 residues. Germline V gene sequence: CDR1 ENHRY, CDR2 SYGVKD. Using the 5' RACE reads, TCRdb records one entry per CDR3 protein without DNA. Recorded for this sample: about 350,000 distinct CDR3 sequences. The sample comprised blood. This clonotype was obtained from a human donor with ulcerative colitis or Crohn's disease, or a healthy co-twin of an affected twin (not recorded which). This sequence joins TRBV10-3 and TRBJ2-5; without DNA, the TCRdb call of TRBD1 cannot be checked. The CDR3 here is CAISVRGETQYF.